These 3 T cell receptor beta chains were sequenced from one sample in a study of blood T cell repertoires in COVID-19 (dated by TCRdb to the early 2020s). Libraries came from the immunoSEQ multiplex PCR assay. Imported from immuneACCESS, the table was reduced by TCRdb to in-frame sequences with V and J called. These copies leave out some clones; in studies compared against another copy, an unresolved V gene accounts for under half, and the cause of the remainder is not known. A total of hundreds of thousands of clones appear in this sample, 86% of them only once. The top ten clonotypes cover just over 7% of the sample. The material sequenced was peripheral blood. The receptors were sampled from a woman between 55 and 75 years old with COVID-19, enrolled during active disease.

The chain joins TRBV19 to TRBJ2-7; 7 bases are shared with TRBD2. In germline, CDR1 is LNHDA, CDR2 SQIVND (reference sequence). The CDR3 runs 15 residues. V gave up 5 bases and J gave up 5 bases; unmatched junction bases: 12. CDR3 in amino acids: CASSLTTAGLNEQYF. CDR3 bases: TGTGCCAGTAGTCTTACGACAGCGGGACTAAACGAGCAGTACTTC. Filled out from reference TRBV19 and TRBJ2-7, the complete variable domain reads DGGITQSPKYLFRKEGQNVTLSCEQNLNHDAMYWYRQDPGQGLRLIYYSQIVNDFQKGDIAEGYSVSREKKESFPLTVTSAQKNPTAFYLCASSLTTAGLNEQYFGPGTRLTVT.

The chain links TRBV30 to TRBJ2-3, with 14 bases matching TRBD2. The CDR3 totals 16 residues. Germline CDR1 is GTSNPN and CDR2 is SVGIG (reference sequence). Trimming cost V 3 bases and J 5 bases; bases outside gene matches: 7. The CDR3 DNA reads as TGTGCCTGGAGCGCCGGGACTAGCGGGGGTGGAGATACGCAGTATTTT. Its protein is CAWSAGTSGGGDTQYF. Based on the CDR3 plus reference TRBV30 and TRBJ2-3, the full variable domain is SQTIHQWPATLVQPVGSPLSLECTVEGTSNPNLYWYRQAAGRGLQLLFYSVGIGQISSEVPQNLSASRPQDRQFILSSKKLLLSDSGFYLCAWSAGTSGGGDTQYFGPGTRLTVL.

The chain is built from TRBV11-3 and TRBJ1-2; 9 nucleotides line up with TRBD1. The V gene end was trimmed by 3 bases and the J gene end by 0 bases; junction bases not matched to a gene: 5. This CDR3 is 16 amino acids long. Germline CDR1 reads SGHNT; CDR2 reads YENEEA. The CDR3 DNA reads TGTGCCAGCAGCTTCTTCCGGGACAGGGCTAACTATGGCTACACCTTC. Its translation is CASSFFRDRANYGYTF. Variable domain in full (rest from reference TRBV11-3 and TRBJ1-2): EAGVVQSPRYKIIEKKQPVAFWCNPISGHNTLYWYLQNLGQGPELLIRYENEEAVDDSQLPKDRFSAERLKGVDSTLKIQPAELGDSAVYLCASSFFRDRANYGYTFGSGTRLTVV.